This T cell receptor beta chain was sequenced during a study of beta chain features in type 1 diabetes. Study-level points and caveats: Naive, central memory and regulatory TCRB repertoires appeared more similar among patients than healthy donors. In every one of the four CD4+ subsets, TCRB CDR3s were moderately but significantly shorter in Type 1 diabetes patients.

This clone has only a few counts. Its target is unknown. An end of the junction differs from the germline gene, which may be a read error. The sample holds other DNA sequences that translate to the same CDR3. What was sequenced were expressed TCRB transcripts, since all of the isolated RNA had been reverse transcribed. Using immunoSEQ multiplex PCR, the repertoire was profiled, and TCRdb retains in-frame clones only, with some absent. The repertoire consists of about 740,000 clones, with around 15% occurring once and the leading ten covering less than 0.025%. This receptor was taken from a man between 18 and 29 years old with type 1 diabetes. The sequenced sample was naive CD4+ T cells from blood.

CDR3 in DNA: TGTGCTAGCAGCTCCGATACGAACACTGAAGCTTTCTTT. It yields the protein CASSSDTNTEAFF. The rearrangement links TRBV7-7 to TRBJ1-1; D not certain. This CDR3 region has 13 residues. The germline V gene has CDR1 SSHAT and CDR2 FNYEAQ (reference sequence).